This T cell receptor beta chain was profiled in a study of beta chain features in type 1 diabetes. The CDR3 has 14 residues. Trimming left V 6 bases short and J 1 base short, with 12 bases between. Per germline, CDR1 KGHSH and CDR2 LQKENI. General observations from the study: Sampled from patients, naive, central memory and Treg TCRB repertoires appeared more similar than those sampled from healthy donors. Diminished insertions and augmented deletions at VDJ junctions characterized type 1 diabetes patients.

Since all of the isolated RNA was reverse transcribed, expressed TCRB transcripts were what got sequenced. Data came from immunoSEQ multiplex PCR; TCRdb stores just in-frame clones and leaves some out. The sample records 680,000 or so clones, less than 20% being singletons. Comments on this clone: Its specificity is unknown.

This chain uses TRBV18 with TRBJ1-1; D perhaps matches TRBD1 (6 bases). Sequencing was carried out using naive CD4+ T cells from blood. The sequence was collected from a man younger than 30 in good health. DNA of the CDR3: TGTGCCAGCTCCTACAGGGTCGCGAACACTGAAGCTTTCTTT. Protein product: CASSYRVANTEAFF.